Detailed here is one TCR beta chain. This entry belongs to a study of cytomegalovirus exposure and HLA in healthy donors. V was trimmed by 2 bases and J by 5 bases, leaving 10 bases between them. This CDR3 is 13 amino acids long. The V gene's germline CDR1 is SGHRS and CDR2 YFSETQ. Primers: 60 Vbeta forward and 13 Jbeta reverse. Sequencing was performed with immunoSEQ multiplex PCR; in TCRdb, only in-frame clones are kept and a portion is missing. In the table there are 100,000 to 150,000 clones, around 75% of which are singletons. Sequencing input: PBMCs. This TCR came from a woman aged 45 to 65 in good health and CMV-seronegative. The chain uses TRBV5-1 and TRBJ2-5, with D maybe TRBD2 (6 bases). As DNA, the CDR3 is TGCGCCAGCAGCTTTACTAGCCCCGAGACCCAGTACTTC. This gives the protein CASSFTSPETQYF. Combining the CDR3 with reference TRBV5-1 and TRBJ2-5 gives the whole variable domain KAGVTQTPRYLIKTRGQQVTLSCSPISGHRSVSWYQQTPGQGLQFLFEYFSETQRNKGNFPGRFSGRQFSNSRSEMNVSTLELGDSALYLCASSFTSPETQYFGPGTRLLVL.